This T cell receptor beta chain was sequenced in a study of shared clonotypes between healthy human individuals. CDR1 and CDR2 (germline): SEHNR, FQNEAQ (reference sequence). Between the trimmed V and J ends, which lost 4 bases and 2 bases, there was a span of 12 bases. CDR3 length: 15 residues. CD8 cells classed as naive were CD45RO-negative and positively selected for CCR7, excluding terminally differentiated effector memory CD45RA+ cells. Assay used: immunoSEQ multiplex PCR; TCRdb lists only in-frame clones, some missing. The profile covers under 850,000 clones, with over 90% appearing a single time and around 24% taken by the ten largest.

The chain uses TRBV7-9 and TRBJ2-1; weak D call: TRBD2 (6 bases). The sequence came from a man aged 25-45 years in good health. The sample was naive CD8+ T cells sorted from blood. The DNA of the CDR3 is TGTGCCAGCAGCTCGGACTACAGTGCCTACAATGAGCAGTTCTTC. It translates to CASSSDYSAYNEQFF. Together with reference TRBV7-9 and TRBJ2-1, the CDR3 gives the full variable domain: DTGVSQNPRHKITKRGQNVTFRCDPISEHNRLYWYRQTLGQGPEFLTYFQNEAQLEKSRLLSDRFSAERPKGSFSTLEIQRTEQGDSAMYLCASSSDYSAYNEQFFGPGTRLTVL.